This is a list of T cell receptor beta chains from one sample in a study of blood T cell repertoires in COVID-19. The table came from immunoSEQ multiplex PCR; TCRdb's copy has only in-frame clones and leaves some out. This table has some 150,000 clones, approximately 84% appearing once. The material sequenced was peripheral blood. Receptors originate from a human donor in a cohort sampled during active COVID-19. Each CDR3 is given with its conserved first and last residue. D genes are given only for firm matches.

>NA|TRBV12-3/TRBV12-4|TRBJ1-6
CASSLGGSPLHF
>NA|TRBV5-1|TRBJ1-2
CASRADNYGYTF
>TRBD2|TRBV14|TRBJ2-1
CASSPRLLAGGGEQFF
>NA|TRBV12-3/TRBV12-4|TRBJ1-1
CASSPTGVAEAFF
>TRBD2|TRBV11-3|TRBJ2-1
CASSDASGRAGYYNEQFF
>NA|TRBV7-3|TRBJ2-1
CASSSQDNEQFF
>NA|TRBV7-3|TRBJ2-1
CASSLIGSTGGRFGDEQFF
>TRBD1|TRBV30|TRBJ1-2
CAWSYRGGDGYTF
>NA|TRBV9|TRBJ1-1
CASSGGSNTEAFF
>NA|TRBV4-1|TRBJ1-2
CASSQDTGSYYGYTF
>NA|TRBV5-5|TRBJ1-6
CASSFGRENSPLHF
>NA|TRBV3-1/TRBV3-2|TRBJ1-1
CASSSTGNTEAFF
>NA|TRBV3-1/TRBV3-2|TRBJ1-1
CASSQEHGGTTEAFF
>TRBD2|TRBV2|TRBJ2-3
CASSERTSRADTQYF
>NA|TRBV7-2|TRBJ2-1
CASSLDRYNEQFF
>TRBD1|TRBV30|TRBJ1-2
CAWTGTGLDYGYTF
>TRBD1|TRBV18|TRBJ2-7
CASSPSTGEFGEQYF
>NA|TRBV11-3|TRBJ2-5
CASTGRGQETQYF
>TRBD2|TRBV4-1|TRBJ2-5
CASSHLRGIETQYF
>TRBD1|TRBV7-2|TRBJ2-6
CASRQGSSGANVLTF
>TRBD1|TRBV2|TRBJ1-1
CATGGQVNTEAFF
>TRBD1|TRBV4-2|TRBJ2-5
CASSRDRQETQYF
>NA|TRBV29-1|TRBJ1-1
CSVGKGGGTEAFF
>NA|TRBV5-1|TRBJ1-1
CASSLVGGVNTEAFF
>NA|TRBV18|TRBJ1-4
CASSRADPWEKLFF
>TRBD2|TRBV12-3/TRBV12-4|TRBJ2-3
CASSRGRADTQYF
>NA|TRBV5-5|TRBJ1-2
CASREVNYGYTF
>TRBD2|TRBV20-1|TRBJ2-3
CSASGLTSGRSTDTQYF
>NA|TRBV5-6|TRBJ2-7
CASSLMWSEQYF
>NA|TRBV7-9|TRBJ2-7
CATRGGFEQYF
>TRBD1|TRBV7-9|TRBJ2-7
CASSYRAGGIDEQYF
>NA|TRBV14|TRBJ1-3
CASSQDMGSTIYF
>TRBD1|TRBV29-1|TRBJ1-2
CSVGGQDYGYTF
>NA|TRBV7-5|TRBJ1-1
CVRSNIRQGQENTEAFF
>NA|TRBV3-1/TRBV3-2|TRBJ1-2
CASSQDEMSYGYTF
>TRBD1|TRBV9|TRBJ2-2
CASSGHGTQGAGELFF
>NA|TRBV29-1|TRBJ1-1
CSVDGFGQLASFF
>NA|TRBV5-4|TRBJ2-4
CASSLGHKKSGGLEYF
>TRBD2|TRBV24-1|TRBJ2-1
CATSGIYNEQFF
>TRBD1|TRBV4-2|TRBJ2-2
CASSPGQGRTGELFF
>NA|TRBV7-9|TRBJ1-1
CASSFQGLSEAFF
>NA|TRBV7-9|TRBJ1-6
CASSRGENSPLHF
>NA|TRBV3-1/TRBV3-2|TRBJ2-7
CASSPTRSAYEQYF
>NA|TRBV7-8|TRBJ2-1
CASSLVGGQPNEQFF
>TRBD1|TRBV19|TRBJ1-1
CASTNDRANTEAFF
>NA|TRBV2|TRBJ2-5
CASSRLQETQYF
>TRBD1|TRBV19|TRBJ1-1
CASRKGQGKAFF
>TRBD2|TRBV7-2|TRBJ2-5
CASSLVAGGLGETQYF
>NA|TRBV7-2|TRBJ1-1
CASSSGAGYSTEAFF
>TRBD2|TRBV7-8|TRBJ2-7
CASSPRPGLAGAYEQYF
>TRBD1|TRBV5-1|TRBJ1-2
CASSLGGTVAREGYGYTF
>TRBD1|TRBV19|TRBJ1-2
CASSIRQGLNYGYTF
>TRBD1|TRBV18|TRBJ1-1
CASSPVWTGELNTEAFF
>NA|TRBV29-1|TRBJ1-5
CSVGRDNQPQHF
>NA|TRBV5-6|TRBJ1-2
CASSLVGENYGYTF
>NA|TRBV10-3|TRBJ1-1
CAISEYRGTEAFF
>TRBD2|TRBV18|TRBJ2-1
CASSREAGDSYNEQFF